What follows describes a single TCR beta chain. Patients in Seattle were enrolled during active infection, then followed longitudinally. This specimen belongs to a study of blood T cell repertoires in COVID-19. Across the study: Acute-phase and convalescent COVID-19 samples originated in the United States, Italy and Spain. Sources were T cells, B-cell-depleted T cells, or PBMCs; the material itself was cDNA or gDNA.

Germline loops: CDR1 SGHNT, CDR2 YENEEA. Losses at the gene ends were 11 bases for V and 2 bases for J; bases not matched to a gene: 11. CDR3 length: 14 amino acids. Profiled with immunoSEQ multiplex PCR; TCRdb holds only in-frame clones, not every one. Of about 280,000 clones listed, about 88% are singletons. The genes are TRBV11-3 and TRBJ1-1, with 7 bases that match TRBD1. Material for sequencing was peripheral blood. This clonotype was obtained from a woman aged 25 to 39 with COVID-19, enrolled during active disease. CDR3 protein: CAGPPGQPNTEAFF. CDR3 coding DNA: TGTGCCGGCCCCCCGGGACAGCCTAACACTGAAGCTTTCTTT.